One and the same sample provided the 7 T cell receptor beta chains below, sequenced in a study of T cells in localized non-small cell lung cancer. The table came from immunoSEQ multiplex PCR; TCRdb's copy has only in-frame clones and leaves some out. The sample carries around 36,000 clones, around 79% recorded once. The sample in question was PBMCs, obtained before any cancer treatment. All receptors derive from a woman aged 35 to 69 with stage II squamous cell lung carcinoma.

The V call is TRBV19, the J call TRBJ1-2, with no clear D. V was trimmed by 5 bases and J by 8 bases, leaving 12 bases between them. Looked up from germline, CDR1 is LNHDA and CDR2 is SQIVND (reference sequence). The CDR3 runs 12 residues. As DNA, the CDR3 is TGTGCCAGTAGTCCCACCGCTGGAGGCTACACCTTC. Translating it yields CASSPTAGGYTF.

The chain links TRBV9 to TRBJ1-4; D is uncertain. The CDR3 length is 15 residues. Deletions cut 0 bases from V and 4 bases from J, with 10 bases between. CDR1 is SGDLS, CDR2 YYNGEE, per germline. DNA of the CDR3: TGTGCCAGCAGCGTAGTCAACGGAATTAATGAAAAACTGTTTTTT. It specifies CASSVVNGINEKLFF.

J is TRBJ1-2 and V is TRBV19; 8 nucleotides match TRBD1. V dropped 6 bases and J dropped 4; count of bases not matched to a gene: 7. This CDR3 region has 14 residues. The germline CDR1 and CDR2 sequences are LNHDA and SQIVND (reference sequence). The CDR3 is CASRDRAESYGYTF. In nucleotides, the CDR3 is TGTGCCAGTAGGGACAGGGCGGAAAGCTATGGCTACACCTTC.

The chain employs TRBV5-6 and TRBJ1-1; TRBD1 might be the D (6 bases). Deletions cut 3 bases from V and 5 bases from J, with 14 bases between. CDR3 size: 14 residues. Germline CDR1 reads SGHDT; CDR2 reads YYEEEE. The CDR3 coding sequence is TGTGCCAGCAGCTACTTGGATAGGGGGACTGAAGCTTTCTTT. This encodes CASSYLDRGTEAFF.

The chain links TRBV2 to TRBJ1-1; the D is unclear. The length of the CDR3 is 14 residues. The V gene's germline CDR1 is SNHLY and CDR2 FYNNEI. V was trimmed by 6 bases and J by 1 base, leaving 12 bases between them. The CDR3 here is CASRVGQPNTEAFF. The CDR3 DNA reads as TGTGCCAGCAGAGTCGGGCAGCCGAACACTGAAGCTTTCTTT.

V gene TRBV7-9 combines with J gene TRBJ2-7; either TRBD1 or TRBD2 may supply D (5 bases each). Germline CDR1 is SEHNR and CDR2 is FQNEAQ (reference sequence). The CDR3 is made up of 14 amino acids. V dropped 6 bases and J dropped 5 bases, with 17 bases sitting between them. The CDR3 DNA reads TGTGCCAGCAGTTGGGACGGGACCTACGACGAGCAGTACTTC. It encodes CASSWDGTYDEQYF. Together with reference TRBV7-9 and TRBJ2-7, the CDR3 gives the full variable domain: DTGVSQNPRHKITKRGQNVTFRCDPISEHNRLYWYRQTLGQGPEFLTYFQNEAQLEKSRLLSDRFSAERPKGSFSTLEIQRTEQGDSAMYLCASSWDGTYDEQYFGPGTRLTVT.

The count of this clone is one. The chain couples TRBV10-3 to TRBJ2-7; 7 bases align to TRBD2. The V and J ends lost 3 bases and 0 bases, in that order; junction bases with no gene match: 5. CDR3 size: 15 residues. Germline CDR1 is ENHRY and CDR2 is SYGVKD. The CDR3 here is CAISEGTTSSYEQYV. The CDR3 DNA reads TGTGCCATCAGTGAAGGGACTACCAGCTCCTACGAGCAGTACGTC.